This TCR beta chain derives from a study of blood T cells in healthy people across ages. A second PCR, run for about 7 to 11 cycles, used a sample-barcoded 5' primer plus a J-beta primer mix. TCRdb reanalysed the 5' RACE reads using MiXCR and keeps one entry per CDR3 protein. The sample includes roughly 720,000 distinct CDR3 sequences, about 55% of them seen just once. Germline values: CDR1 SGHTA, CDR2 FQGNSA. The CDR3 length is 15 residues. V lost 3 bases and J lost 4; bases outside the gene matches: 5. Material for sequencing was blood. The genes are TRBV7-2 and TRBJ2-2, with TRBD1 matching 7 bases. The clonotype comes from a man older than 75 in good health. This CDR3 reads CASSFGQASTGELFF. As DNA, the CDR3 is TGTGCCAGCAGCTTCGGACAGGCAAGCACCGGGGAGCTGTTTTTT.